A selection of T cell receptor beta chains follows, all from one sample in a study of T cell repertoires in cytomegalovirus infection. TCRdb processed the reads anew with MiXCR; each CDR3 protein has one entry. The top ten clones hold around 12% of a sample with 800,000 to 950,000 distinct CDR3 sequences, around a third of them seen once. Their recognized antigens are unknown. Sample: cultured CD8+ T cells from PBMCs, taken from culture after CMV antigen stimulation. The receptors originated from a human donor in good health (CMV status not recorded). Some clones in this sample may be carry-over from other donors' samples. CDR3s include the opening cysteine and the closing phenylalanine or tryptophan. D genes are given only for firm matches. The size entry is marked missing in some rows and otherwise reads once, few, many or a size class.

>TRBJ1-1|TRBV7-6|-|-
CASRTRGTEAFF
TGTGCCAGCAGAACTAGGGGGACTGAAGCTTTCTTT
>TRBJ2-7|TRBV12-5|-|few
CASGPAGTVDYEQYF
TGTGCTAGTGGCCCCGCGGGGACGGTCGATTACGAGCAGTACTTC
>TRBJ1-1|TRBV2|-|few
CASRQQGPEAFF
TGTGCCAGCAGGCAACAGGGTCCTGAAGCTTTCTTT
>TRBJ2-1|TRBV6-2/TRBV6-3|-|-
CASSIARRRYYNEQFF
TGTGCCAGCAGCATCGCCCGCCGTCGATACTACAATGAGCAGTTCTTC
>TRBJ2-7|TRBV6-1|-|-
CASWSGGSYEQYF
TGTGCCAGCTGGTCGGGGGGCAGTTACGAGCAGTACTTC
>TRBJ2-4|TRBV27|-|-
CASSLSGGANIQYF
TGTGCCAGCAGTTTATCGGGGGGGGCCAACATTCAGTACTTC
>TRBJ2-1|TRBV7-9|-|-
CASTLSPHEQFF
TGTGCCAGCACTCTGAGCCCGCATGAGCAGTTCTTC
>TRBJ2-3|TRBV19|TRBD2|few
CASLAGGSTDTQYF
TGTGCCTCCCTAGCGGGGGGCAGCACAGATACGCAGTATTTT
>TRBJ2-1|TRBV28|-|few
CASSEGLGSSYNEQFF
TGTGCCAGCAGTGAAGGACTTGGATCATCCTACAATGAGCAGTTCTTC
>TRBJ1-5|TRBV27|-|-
CASSQWDVNQPQHF
TGTGCCAGCAGTCAATGGGACGTTAATCAGCCCCAGCATTTT
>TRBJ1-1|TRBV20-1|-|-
CSARDPSLNTEAFF
TGCAGTGCTAGAGATCCATCACTGAACACTGAAGCTTTCTTT
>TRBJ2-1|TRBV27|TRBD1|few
CASSSSTGTLYNEQFF
TGTGCCAGCAGTTCCTCGACAGGGACCCTGTACAATGAGCAGTTCTTC
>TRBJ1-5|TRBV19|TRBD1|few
CASSGTGHSNQPQHF
TGTGCCAGTAGCGGGACAGGACATAGCAATCAGCCCCAGCATTTT
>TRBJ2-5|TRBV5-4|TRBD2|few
CASSLVGGIFQETQYF
TGTGCCAGCAGCTTGGTCGGGGGGATCTTTCAAGAGACCCAGTACTTC
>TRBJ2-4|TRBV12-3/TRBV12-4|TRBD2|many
CASSNLQGLAGELAKNIQYF
TGTGCCAGCAGCAACCTTCAGGGACTAGCGGGGGAACTAGCCAAAAACATTCAGTACTTC
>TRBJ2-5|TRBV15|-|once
CATSRDRAPQETQYF
TGTGCCACCAGCAGAGACAGGGCCCCCCAAGAGACCCAGTACTTC
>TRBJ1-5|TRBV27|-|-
CASSFFRDHQPQHF
TGTGCCAGCAGTTTTTTTAGGGACCATCAGCCCCAGCATTTT
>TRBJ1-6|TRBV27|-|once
CASSFGGAPVALHF
TGTGCCAGCAGTTTTGGCGGGGCCCCGGTGGCCCTCCACTTT
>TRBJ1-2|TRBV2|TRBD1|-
CASRAGTGDDYGYTF
TGTGCCAGCAGAGCCGGGACAGGAGACGACTATGGCTACACCTTC
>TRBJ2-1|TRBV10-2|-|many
CARSESSYNEQFF
TGCGCCAGGAGCGAGAGCTCCTACAATGAGCAGTTCTTC
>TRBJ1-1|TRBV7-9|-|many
CASNLWPSNTEAFF
TGTGCCAGCAACCTCTGGCCGTCGAACACTGAAGCTTTCTTT
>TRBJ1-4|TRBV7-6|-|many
CASRPTGGGEKLFF
TGTGCCAGCAGACCCACAGGAGGTGGTGAAAAACTGTTTTTT
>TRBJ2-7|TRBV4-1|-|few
CASSQDGTGFYEQYF
TGCGCCAGCAGCCAAGATGGAACAGGCTTCTACGAGCAGTACTTC
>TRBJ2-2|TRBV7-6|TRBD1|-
CASSSRPTWTGEKGATGELFF
TGTGCCAGCAGCTCACGGCCCACATGGACAGGGGAAAAAGGGGCCACCGGGGAGCTGTTTTTT
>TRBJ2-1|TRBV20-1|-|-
CSARPRGYNEQFF
TGCAGTGCTAGGCCAAGGGGTTACAATGAGCAGTTCTTC
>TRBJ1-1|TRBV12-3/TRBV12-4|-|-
CASTLLVEEAFF
TGTGCCAGCACCCTCCTGGTGGAAGAAGCTTTCTTT
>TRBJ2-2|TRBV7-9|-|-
CASSVTQGEGTGELFF
TGTGCCAGCAGCGTAACGCAGGGTGAGGGCACCGGGGAGCTGTTTTTT
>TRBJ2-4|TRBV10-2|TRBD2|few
CASSEGRGGKNIQYF
TGCGCCAGCAGTGAAGGGCGGGGGGGCAAAAACATTCAGTACTTC
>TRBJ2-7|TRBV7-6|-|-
CASSLPRTANPTYEQYF
TGTGCCAGCAGCTTACCCCGGACAGCCAACCCAACCTACGAGCAGTACTTC
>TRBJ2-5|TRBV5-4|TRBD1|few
CASSPWTGTQETQYF
TGTGCCAGCAGCCCCTGGACAGGCACCCAAGAGACCCAGTACTTC
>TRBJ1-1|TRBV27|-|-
CASSLSRSQLNTEAFF
TGTGCCAGCAGTTTATCCCGGTCCCAGCTGAACACTGAAGCTTTCTTT
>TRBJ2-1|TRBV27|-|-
CASSFDKREQFF
TGTGCCAGCAGTTTCGATAAGAGGGAGCAGTTCTTC
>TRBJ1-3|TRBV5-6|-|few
CASSEGDDGNTIYF
TGTGCCAGCAGCGAGGGGGACGACGGAAACACCATATATTTT
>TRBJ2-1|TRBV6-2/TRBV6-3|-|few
CASSYSMGVEKESFAYNEQFF
TGTGCCAGCAGTTACTCGATGGGGGTAGAGAAGGAATCGTTCGCCTACAATGAGCAGTTCTTC
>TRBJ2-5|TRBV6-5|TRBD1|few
CASSYSPGQMETQYF
TGTGCCAGCAGTTACTCCCCGGGACAGATGGAGACCCAGTACTTC
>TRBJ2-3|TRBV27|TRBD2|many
CASSSGLAGGRGTDTQYF
TGTGCCAGCAGTTCTGGACTAGCGGGGGGGAGGGGCACAGATACGCAGTATTTT
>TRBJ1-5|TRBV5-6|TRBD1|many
CASSRFGTGLQPQHF
TGTGCCAGCAGCAGGTTTGGGACAGGGCTTCAGCCCCAGCATTTT
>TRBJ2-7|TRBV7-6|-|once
CASSLDNPTYEQYF
TGTGCCAGCAGCTTAGATAATCCCACCTACGAGCAGTACTTC
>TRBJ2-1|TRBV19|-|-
CASSTTGPREQFF
TGTGCCAGTAGTACGACAGGCCCTAGGGAGCAGTTCTTC
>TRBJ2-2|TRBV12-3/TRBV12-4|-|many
CASAKGARELFF
TGTGCCAGCGCGAAAGGGGCCAGGGAGCTGTTTTTT
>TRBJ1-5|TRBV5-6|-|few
CASSRGGIANNQPQHF
TGTGCCAGCAGCCGGGGAGGGATTGCGAACAATCAGCCCCAGCATTTT
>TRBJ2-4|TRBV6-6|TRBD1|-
CASSYPDRGGNIQYF
TGTGCCAGCAGTTACCCTGACAGGGGGGGGAACATTCAGTACTTC
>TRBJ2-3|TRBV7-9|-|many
CASSLEFLGQALGTDTQYF
TGTGCCAGCAGCTTAGAATTTTTAGGGCAGGCCTTGGGCACAGATACGCAGTATTTT
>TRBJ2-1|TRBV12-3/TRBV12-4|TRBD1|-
CASSRQGIGNEQFF
TGTGCCAGCAGTAGACAGGGAATAGGGAATGAGCAGTTCTTC
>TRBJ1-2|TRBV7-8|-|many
CASSLEGRAYGYTF
TGTGCCAGCAGCTTAGAGGGCAGGGCGTACGGCTACACCTTC
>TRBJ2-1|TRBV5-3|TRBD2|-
CASSSVAGGSEQFF
TGTGCCAGCAGTTCCGTAGCGGGGGGATCAGAGCAGTTCTTC
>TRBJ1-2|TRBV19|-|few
CASSIGGLGYTF
TGTGCCAGTAGTATAGGAGGTCTTGGCTACACCTTC
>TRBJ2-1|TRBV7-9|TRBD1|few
CASSAVGQDPYNEQFF
TGTGCCAGCAGCGCCGTGGGACAGGACCCCTACAATGAGCAGTTCTTC
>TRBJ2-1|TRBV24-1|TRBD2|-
CATRRAGGNNEQFF
TGTGCCACCAGGCGTGCGGGGGGGAACAATGAGCAGTTCTTC
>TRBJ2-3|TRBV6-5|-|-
CASSPTGTFTDTQYF
TGTGCCAGCAGTCCTACAGGGACCTTCACAGATACGCAGTATTTT
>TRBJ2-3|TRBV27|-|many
CASSLMGGKNTQYF
TGTGCCAGCAGTTTAATGGGAGGCAAGAATACGCAGTATTTT
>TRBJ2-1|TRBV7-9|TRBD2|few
CASSSLAGTGNEQFF
TGTGCCAGCAGCTCACTAGCGGGGACTGGGAATGAGCAGTTCTTC
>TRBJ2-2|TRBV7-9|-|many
CASSVNTGELFF
TGTGCCAGCAGCGTGAACACCGGGGAGCTGTTTTTT
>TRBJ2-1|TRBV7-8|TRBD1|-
CASSLPRDRGDYNEQFF
TGTGCCAGCAGCTTACCCCGGGACAGGGGGGATTACAATGAGCAGTTCTTC